One and the same sample provided the 30 T cell receptor beta chains below, sequenced in a study of cytomegalovirus exposure and HLA in healthy donors. The PCR contained 60 Vbeta and 13 Jbeta primers. Measured with immunoSEQ multiplex PCR; TCRdb has only the in-frame clones, and not every one. The data show approximately 140,000 clones, with about 80% seen just once and 2.5% to 3% held by the top ten. Specimen: PBMCs. The source is a boy younger than 10 in good health and CMV-seronegative.

The sample holds a few counts of this clone. The chain uses TRBV5-1 and TRBJ2-3, with TRBD2 matching 7 bases. V gave up 4 bases and J gave up 4 bases; unmatched junction bases: 12. Germline V gene lookup returns CDR1 SGHRS and CDR2 YFSETQ. The CDR3 has 16 residues. The CDR3 region is CASSLREAGKSDTQYF. Written as DNA, the CDR3 is TGCGCCAGCAGCCTACGGGAGGCAGGGAAATCAGATACGCAGTATTTT.

The V and J genes are TRBV19 and TRBJ1-1; D is ambiguous. CDR1 is LNHDA and CDR2 is SQIVND in the germline V gene (reference sequence). The CDR3 loop spans 14 amino acids. Trimming cost V 3 bases and J 5 bases, with 13 bases left between them. The CDR3 spells CASSIIGSRTEAFF. The CDR3 nucleotides read TGTGCCAGTAGTATTATAGGGAGTAGAACTGAAGCTTTCTTT.

The chain carries TRBV25-1 and TRBJ1-4; 9 nucleotides agree with TRBD1. CDR1 and CDR2 from the germline V gene are MGHDK and SYGVNS. J lost 11 bases, V lost 1 base, and 8 bases had no gene match. The CDR3 has 15 amino acids. DNA of the CDR3: TGTGCCAGCAGTGAATTTTTAGGACAGGGGAGGAAACTGTTTTTT. This sequence encodes CASSEFLGQGRKLFF. Full variable domain (rest looked up from reference TRBV25-1 and TRBJ1-4): EADIYQTPRYLVIGTGKKITLECSQTMGHDKMYWYQQDPGMELHLIHYSYGVNSTEKGDLSSESTVSRIRTEHFPLTLESARPSHTSQYLCASSEFLGQGRKLFFGSGTQLSVL.

This chain uses TRBV18 with TRBJ2-3; TRBD2 matches 10 bases. The germline gives CDR1 KGHSH, CDR2 LQKENI. The CDR3 sequence is 15 residues long. V shed 3 bases, J shed 2 bases, and the junction held 2 bases outside the gene matches. The CDR3 is CASSPSGGNTDTQYF. The CDR3 DNA follows: TGTGCCAGCTCACCTAGCGGGGGGAACACAGATACGCAGTATTTT.

The genes are TRBV27 and TRBJ2-1; TRBD2 aligns across 7 bases. V lost 5 bases, J lost 4 bases, and 5 bases stayed unmatched. CDR1 MNHEY and CDR2 SMNVEV come from the germline V gene (reference sequence). The CDR3 is 14 amino acids. CDR3 amino acids: CASSIPGLYNEQFF. The DNA for the CDR3 is TGTGCCAGCAGTATCCCGGGACTATACAATGAGCAGTTCTTC.

The chain is built from TRBV11-1 and TRBJ2-3; TRBD1 aligns across 7 bases. J lost 0 bases, V lost 3 bases, and 3 bases had no gene match. Looked up from germline, CDR1 is SGHAT and CDR2 is FQDESV (reference sequence). This CDR3 has 15 amino acids. CDR3 region: CASSLGQFSTDTQYF. In DNA, the CDR3 is TGTGCCAGCAGCTTGGGACAGTTTAGCACAGATACGCAGTATTTT.

The chain has TRBV5-1 and TRBJ1-3; D perhaps matches TRBD1 (5 bases). The CDR3 length is 18 residues. CDR1 and CDR2 (germline): SGHRS, YFSETQ. Trimming left V 3 bases short and J 2 bases short, with 21 bases between. In nucleotides, the CDR3 is TGCGCCAGCAGCTCCGGGGGAGGAGTGCAGACTCCTGGAAACACCATATATTTT. The encoded protein is CASSSGGGVQTPGNTIYF.

The rearrangement joins TRBV15 to TRBJ2-2; D is uncertain. This CDR3 has 16 amino acids. Per the germline V gene, CDR1 is LNHNV and CDR2 is YYDKDF (reference sequence). Trimming removed 4 bases at V and 1 base at J, with 13 bases between. DNA for the CDR3: TGTGCCACCAGCACACCTCAAGCAGGGAACACCGGGGAGCTGTTTTTT. It codes for CATSTPQAGNTGELFF.

The rearrangement links TRBV4-1 to TRBJ2-3; 8 bases align to TRBD2. Germline lookup yields CDR1 MGHRA and CDR2 YSYEKL. Trimming took 4 bases from V and 2 from J; bases not matched to a gene: 14. The CDR3 is 18 residues long. CDR3 DNA: TGCGCCAGCAGCCTCCCCGCTCGGGGCGGGGGGATCACAGATACGCAGTATTTT. This sequence encodes CASSLPARGGGITDTQYF.

The chain combines TRBV15 with TRBJ1-1; no firm D call. CDR3 length: 13 amino acids. Germline assignment: CDR1 LNHNV and CDR2 YYDKDF (reference sequence). Trimming shortened V by 0 bases and J by 10 bases, and 12 bases separated the two germline ends. The CDR3 coding sequence is TGTGCCACCAGCAGAGATCCCGAGGCTGGAGCTTTCTTT. Translated, it gives CATSRDPEAGAFF.

This clone came up a few times. This sequence joins TRBV9 and TRBJ2-1, with TRBD2 identical over 7 bases. Germline CDR1 reads SGDLS; CDR2 reads YYNGEE. The ends lost 4 bases at V and 3 bases at J; junction bases unmatched: 16. The CDR3 length is 18 residues. DNA for the CDR3: TGTGCCAGCAGCTCCTCTCCGGGGAGGGGTGGAGGCTACAATGAGCAGTTCTTC. Residues: CASSSSPGRGGGYNEQFF.

The V gene is TRBV2, the J gene TRBJ1-1, with a weak D call TRBD1 (5 bases). The CDR3 loop spans 13 amino acids. V was shortened by 10 bases and J by 5 bases, with 17 bases between the two germline ends. Germline V gene data show CDR1 as SNHLY and CDR2 as FYNNEI. CDR3 DNA: TGTGCCACCTCGATAGGGGCGCGGACTGAAGCTTTCTTT. This codes for CATSIGARTEAFF.

The chain carries TRBV27 and TRBJ1-2; 7 bases agree with TRBD1. This CDR3 has 14 amino acids. Per the germline V gene, CDR1 is MNHEY and CDR2 is SMNVEV (reference sequence). The V gene end was trimmed by 8 bases and the J gene end by 6 bases; junction bases not matched to a gene: 12. In nucleotides, the CDR3 is TGTGCCAGCGGGACCCGGACAGGAAAGAATGGCTACACCTTC. It encodes CASGTRTGKNGYTF.

The chain recombines TRBV9 with TRBJ2-4; 11 nucleotides line up with TRBD2. The CDR3 consists of 17 residues. The germline CDR1 and CDR2 sequences are SGDLS and YYNGEE. Unmatched junction bases numbered 4, after V lost 0 bases and J lost 2 bases. CDR3 region: CASSVGLAGGSKNIQYF. CDR3 in DNA: TGTGCCAGCAGCGTAGGCCTAGCGGGGGGTTCCAAAAACATTCAGTACTTC.

The rearrangement links TRBV6-1 to TRBJ1-5; 8 nucleotides match TRBD1. The V gene's germline CDR1 is MNHNS and CDR2 SASEGT. Losses at the gene ends were 7 bases for V and 3 bases for J; bases not matched to a gene: 8. The CDR3 totals 15 residues. The CDR3 nucleotides are TGTGCCAGCACTTGGGGACAGGAACCCAATCAGCCCCAGCATTTT. Encoded protein: CASTWGQEPNQPQHF.

J is TRBJ2-3 and V is TRBV10-3; TRBD1 is a possible D gene (6 bases). Trimming removed 2 bases at V and 7 bases at J, with 16 bases between. The CDR3 runs 15 residues. From germline, CDR1 is ENHRY and CDR2 SYGVKD. CDR3 coding DNA: TGTGCCATCAGTGAGGGTGAGGTAGGGGGTCATACGCAGTATTTT. This gives the protein CAISEGEVGGHTQYF.

In DNA form, the CDR3 reads TGTGCCAGCAGCCTAGTCCCGCGGGGGAGTAACCCTGAAGCTTTCTTT. Residues: CASSLVPRGSNPEAFF. The gene calls are TRBV11-2 and TRBJ1-1, with D perhaps TRBD1 (5 bases). This CDR3 comprises 16 residues. The V gene lost 5 bases and the J gene lost 6 bases, with 22 bases spanning the gap. Germline CDR1 and CDR2: SGHAT and FQNNGV.

The rearrangement joins TRBV19 to TRBJ1-5; D remains unclear. This CDR3 contains 15 residues. Germline-derived CDR1 and CDR2 are LNHDA and SQIVND (reference sequence). Between the trimmed V and J ends, which lost 2 bases and 3 bases, there was a span of 11 bases. The CDR3 reads CASSISGGINQPQHF. CDR3 nucleotides: TGTGCCAGTAGTATATCGGGAGGGATCAATCAGCCCCAGCATTTT.

The gene calls are TRBV9 and TRBJ2-1; the D gene is possibly TRBD2 (5 bases). Germline lookup yields CDR1 SGDLS and CDR2 YYNGEE. The V and J ends lost 0 bases and 6 bases respectively, with 13 bases between them. The CDR3 covers 15 residues. The CDR3: CASSVAGSSGNEQFF. The DNA for the CDR3 is TGTGCCAGCAGCGTAGCTGGATCCAGCGGCAATGAGCAGTTCTTC. Complete variable domain (other parts from reference TRBV9 and TRBJ2-1): DSGVTQTPKHLITATGQRVTLRCSPRSGDLSVYWYQQSLDQGLQFLIQYYNGEERAKGNILERFSAQQFPDLHSELNLSSLELGDSALYFCASSVAGSSGNEQFFGPGTRLTVL.

This sequence joins TRBV6-5 and TRBJ2-6; the D is unclear. Trimming removed 10 bases at V and 0 bases at J, with 10 bases between. The CDR3 contains 14 residues. The germline V gene encodes CDR1 MNHEY and CDR2 SVGAGI. CDR3: CATGPLSGANVLTF. The CDR3 coding sequence is TGTGCCACAGGTCCGCTCTCTGGGGCCAACGTCCTGACTTTC.

This clone has just a few counts. The rearrangement links TRBV11-2 to TRBJ2-7; 7 positions agree with TRBD2. This CDR3 is 11 amino acids long. Germline lookup yields CDR1 SGHAT and CDR2 FQNNGV. V shed 8 bases and J 4 bases; nucleotides not matched to a gene: 2. The CDR3 spells CASWGGYEQYF. The CDR3 nucleotides read TGTGCCAGCTGGGGGGGGTACGAGCAGTACTTC.

The rearrangement uses TRBV4-1 and TRBJ2-3; D might be TRBD1 (6 bases). Germline-derived CDR1 and CDR2 are MGHRA and YSYEKL. CDR3 size: 19 residues. The germline V and J ends were trimmed by 0 bases and 0 bases, with 19 bases remaining between them. The CDR3 region has the DNA TGCGCCAGCAGCCAAGAGCGGATTAACAGGGTTACTAGCACAGATACGCAGTATTTT. Amino acids: CASSQERINRVTSTDTQYF.

The chain uses TRBV9 and TRBJ1-3; 8 nucleotides align to TRBD1. V was clipped by 4 bases and J by 0 bases; unmatched bases: 18. This CDR3 is 20 amino acids long. Germline assignment: CDR1 SGDLS and CDR2 YYNGEE. CDR3 residues: CASSTPRGGQAPSSGNTIYF. CDR3 coding DNA: TGTGCCAGCAGCACCCCCAGAGGGGGACAGGCGCCAAGCTCTGGAAACACCATATATTTT.

The rearrangement uses TRBV29-1 and TRBJ2-3; 9 nucleotides align to TRBD1. CDR1 SQVTM and CDR2 ANQGSEA come from the germline V gene. The CDR3 length is 14 residues. CDR3 loop: CSHTGTGLTDTQYF. The CDR3 nucleotides read TGCAGTCATACCGGGACAGGGCTTACAGATACGCAGTATTTT.

This chain links TRBV15 with TRBJ1-5; TRBD1 matches 11 bases. The germline gives CDR1 LNHNV, CDR2 YYDKDF (reference sequence). This CDR3 comprises 16 residues. Unmatched junction bases numbered 5, after V lost 2 bases and J lost 5 bases. The DNA of the CDR3 is TGTGCCACCAGCAGACGACGGGACAGGGGGGATCAGCCCCAGCATTTT. It yields the protein CATSRRRDRGDQPQHF. Using reference TRBV15 and TRBJ1-5 for the parts outside the CDR3, the full variable domain is DAMVIQNPRYQVTQFGKPVTLSCSQTLNHNVMYWYQQKSSQAPKLLFHYYDKDFNNEADTPDNFQSRRPNTSFCFLDIRSPGLGDTAMYLCATSRRRDRGDQPQHFGDGTRLSIL.

The rearrangement uses TRBV2 and TRBJ2-1; 14 positions agree with TRBD2. CDR1 and CDR2 (germline): SNHLY, FYNNEI. V shed 3 bases and J 9 bases; nucleotides not matched to a gene: 7. This CDR3 contains 16 residues. CDR3 nucleotides: TGTGCCAGCAGTGATTGGACTAGCGGGAGGTGGGGTGAGCAGTTCTTC. Encoded protein: CASSDWTSGRWGEQFF.

The rearrangement links TRBV29-1 to TRBJ1-1; the match to TRBD1 covers 7 bases. Germline V gives CDR1 SQVTM, CDR2 ANQGSEA. After removal of 5 bases from V and 2 bases from J, the junction contained 8 bases not matched to a gene. The CDR3 spans 14 residues. The CDR3 loop is CSVWSGTANTEAFF. The CDR3, as DNA: TGCAGCGTTTGGTCAGGGACAGCTAACACTGAAGCTTTCTTT.

The gene calls are TRBV5-1 and TRBJ1-5; 7 bases align to TRBD1. CDR1 SGHRS and CDR2 YFSETQ come from the germline V gene. V dropped 1 base and J dropped 2; count of bases not matched to a gene: 0. The CDR3 runs 14 residues. The CDR3, as DNA: TGCGCCAGCAGCTTGACAGGGGGCAATCAGCCCCAGCATTTT. Protein: CASSLTGGNQPQHF. The entire variable domain, with the rest obtained from reference TRBV5-1 and TRBJ1-5, is as follows: KAGVTQTPRYLIKTRGQQVTLSCSPISGHRSVSWYQQTPGQGLQFLFEYFSETQRNKGNFPGRFSGRQFSNSRSEMNVSTLELGDSALYLCASSLTGGNQPQHFGDGTRLSIL.

The chain carries TRBV18 and TRBJ2-7; the match to TRBD1 covers 8 bases. This CDR3 has 15 residues. Trimming cost V 3 bases and J 4 bases; bases outside gene matches: 8. Germline assignment: CDR1 KGHSH and CDR2 LQKENI. Here the CDR3 DNA reads TGTGCCAGCTCACCCGCTCCAGGGGGCAGGTACGAGCAGTACTTC. Protein product: CASSPAPGGRYEQYF. Full variable domain (outside the CDR3, taken from reference TRBV18 and TRBJ2-7): NAGVMQNPRHLVRRRGQEARLRCSPMKGHSHVYWYRQLPEEGLKFMVYLQKENIIDESGMPKERFSAEFPKEGPSILRIQQVVRGDSAAYFCASSPAPGGRYEQYFGPGTRLTVT.

DNA of the CDR3: TGTGCCATCAGACCGACAGAGACTAACTATGGCTACACCTTC. It encodes CAIRPTETNYGYTF. The J gene is TRBJ1-2, the V gene TRBV10-3, with D possibly matching TRBD1 (5 bases). V was trimmed by 6 bases and J by 0 bases, leaving 11 bases between them. The CDR3 is 14 residues long. Per the germline V gene, CDR1 is ENHRY and CDR2 is SYGVKD.